This T cell receptor (beta chain) was retrieved from a study of T-cell reconstitution after alpha-beta-depleted transplantation in children (dated by TCRdb to the mid-2010s). Notes on the research overall: T-cell immune reconstitution after TCRalphabeta/CD19-depleted allogeneic hematopoietic cell transplantation in children was quantitatively tracked in the study by means of TCR repertoire profiling.

Including the terminal cysteine and phenylalanine, the CDR3 comprises 15 residues. The sequence is cut down to CDR3 DNA, 45 bases in frame from base 1. Relative to germline, V is 3 bases shorter and J is 0 bases shorter, with 9 bases between their ends. The library was produced with PCR. Data came from an Illumina HiSeq 2500. Molecular barcoding was employed in the preparation of TCR libraries, with unique molecular identifiers being used to normalize TCRbeta repertoire quantification. The public reads were reprocessed in TCRdb via fastp at Q25 and MiXCR, keeping in-frame beta chains. Entries are consolidated by CDR3 protein sequence, retaining the most common genes and DNA. This sample is represented by some 290,000 distinct CDR3 sequences; roughly 25% of them were singletons. 9.5% to 13% of the sample belongs to the ten largest clones. Only a few counts were recorded for this clonotype. Its antigen is unknown. No clone much larger than this one lies a single base away; base qualities are absent.

Explained via the paper, the treatment or condition label denotes: allogeneic hematopoietic cell transplantation with graft depleted of TCRalphabeta T cells and CD19 B cells. Transplant recipients were children who received TCRalphabeta/CD19-depleted allogeneic hematopoietic cell grafts. Study-wide findings and limitations: The frequencies of hyperexpanded clones fell over the following months, and after one year, T-cell counts and TCRbeta diversity were mostly attributed to newly produced T cells. The apparently early alphabetaT-cell count recovery about two months after transplant was reportedly dependent on only several hundred rapidly expanded clones derived from non-depleted graft cells. In some patients, high TCRbeta diversity at day 60 was attributed to recipient T cells and intrathymic progenitors that had survived conditioning.

The sample was PBMCs, mostly from graft donor cells, taken 180 days after TCRalphabeta/CD19-depleted stem cell transplant. The V gene is TRBV12-3 or TRBV12-4 and the J gene is TRBJ1-5; the D gene assignment is ambiguous. The sequence was obtained from a male patient younger than 18 who had a stem cell transplant for acute lymphoblastic leukemia, so the T cells may come from the graft donor. The DNA sequence is as follows: TGTGCCAGCAGTTTGGGCATGTATAGCAATCAGCCCCAGCATTTT. Its amino acids are CASSLGMYSNQPQHF.